Listed below are T cell receptor beta chains from one sample, sequenced in a study of T cells in Graves' hyperthyroidism and ophthalmopathy. One entry per CDR3 protein results from TCRdb running MiXCR on the multiplex PCR reads. The data show about 280,000 distinct CDR3 sequences, less than 30% seen once. The sequenced sample was blood. These TCRs come from a middle-aged man with Graves' hyperthyroidism that later progressed to Graves' ophthalmopathy. Both conserved end residues are part of each CDR3.

TRBV15	TRBJ1-5	12	CATSRDLQPQHF
TRBV7-8	TRBJ1-1	15	CASSFSFPGDTEAFF
TRBV12-3/TRBV12-4	TRBJ2-7	16	CASSFGRGGSSYEQYF
TRBV27	TRBJ2-7	14	CASSVAGRGYEQYF
TRBV2	TRBJ1-1	13	CASTGVGRTEAFF
TRBV6-2/TRBV6-3	TRBJ1-1	11	CASSYGTDAFF
TRBV29-1	TRBJ1-1	13	CSGIGALNTEAFF
TRBV20-1	TRBJ2-5	14	CSAREAELQETQYF
TRBV6-2/TRBV6-3	TRBJ2-4	14	CASSLYESENIQYF
TRBV12-3/TRBV12-4	TRBJ1-2	14	CASPTVTDNYGYTF
TRBV29-1	TRBJ2-5	13	CSALLAYLETQYF
TRBV5-1	TRBJ2-4	12	CASSLAEGIQYF
TRBV6-5	TRBJ1-1	14	CASSSPDLFTEAFF
TRBV12-3/TRBV12-4	TRBJ2-7	15	CASSPSGRNSYEQYF